This T cell receptor beta chain was obtained from a study of control samples from healthy donors and cancer patients. The assay was immunoSEQ multiplex PCR, and TCRdb's table has in-frame clones only and misses some. The sample includes about 84,000 clones, 80% to 90% seen only once; the top ten take around 10%. Trimming cost V 5 bases and J 5 bases; bases outside gene matches: 4. Per germline, CDR1 SGHRS and CDR2 YFSETQ. The CDR3 contains 14 residues. This rearrangement joins TRBV5-1 to TRBJ1-6, with 7 bases fitting TRBD1. This TCR was recovered from a man in his 60s with head and neck cancer. Specimen: PBMCs. The chain's CDR3 is CASRPGQNNSPLHF. The CDR3 DNA is TGCGCCAGCAGGCCGGGACAGAATAATTCACCCCTCCACTTT. The full variable domain, completed using reference TRBV5-1 and TRBJ1-6, is KAGVTQTPRYLIKTRGQQVTLSCSPISGHRSVSWYQQTPGQGLQFLFEYFSETQRNKGNFPGRFSGRQFSNSRSEMNVSTLELGDSALYLCASRPGQNNSPLHFGNGTRLTVT.